A single sample gave rise to the 21 T cell receptor beta chains below, sequenced in a study of blood T cell repertoires in COVID-19. Libraries were prepared by immunoSEQ multiplex PCR; TCRdb keeps only in-frame clonotypes and omits some of them. Of 300,000 to 500,000 clones listed, roughly 88% are singletons. Specimen: PBMCs or T cells enriched from blood (not recorded which). The receptors shown here come from a woman in her thirties with acute COVID-19.

The chain combines TRBV7-2 with TRBJ1-6, with unresolved D. The germline gives CDR1 SGHTA, CDR2 FQGNSA. The CDR3 has 14 amino acids. Trimming removed 2 bases at V and 14 bases at J, with 16 bases between. This chain's CDR3 is CASSLNWAVDTLHF. In nucleotides, the CDR3 is TGTGCCAGCAGCTTAAACTGGGCAGTCGACACCCTCCACTTT.

This chain joins TRBV6-2 or TRBV6-3 and TRBJ1-1; D gene ambiguous. Trimming removed 6 bases from V and 5 bases from J, with 16 bases in between. This CDR3 is 14 amino acids long. Germline assignment: CDR1 MNHEY and CDR2 SVGEGT. The CDR3 loop reads CASSPASGVTEAFF. The CDR3 nucleotides read TGTGCCAGCAGCCCTGCCTCAGGTGTAACTGAAGCTTTCTTT.

V usage is TRBV7-2 and J usage is TRBJ2-1; 7 bases match TRBD2. Germline V gene lookup returns CDR1 SGHTA and CDR2 FQGNSA. V trimming: 1 base; J trimming: 3 bases; junction bases outside the gene matches: 3. This CDR3 spans 15 amino acids. The CDR3 region has the DNA TGTGCCAGCAGCTTAGAAGCGGGGTTCTACAATGAGCAGTTCTTC. Protein sequence: CASSLEAGFYNEQFF.

The chain links TRBV9 to TRBJ2-7; 8 bases map to TRBD2. This CDR3 region has 15 residues. Germline V gene sequence: CDR1 SGDLS, CDR2 YYNGEE. After removal of 3 bases from V and 6 bases from J, the junction contained 11 bases not matched to a gene. The CDR3 region has the DNA TGTGCCAGCAGCGGACCCTCAAGCGGGAGAGGCGAGCAGTACTTC. Its protein is CASSGPSSGRGEQYF. Filled out from reference TRBV9 and TRBJ2-7, the complete variable domain reads DSGVTQTPKHLITATGQRVTLRCSPRSGDLSVYWYQQSLDQGLQFLIQYYNGEERAKGNILERFSAQQFPDLHSELNLSSLELGDSALYFCASSGPSSGRGEQYFGPGTRLTVT.

This sequence joins TRBV24-1 and TRBJ1-5; tentative D call: TRBD1 (6 bases). CDR1 and CDR2 from the germline V gene are KGHDR and SFDVKD. Trimming pared 5 bases from V and 6 bases from J, leaving 13 bases between. This CDR3 comprises 14 residues. This CDR3 is CATSGRQVGQPQHF. The CDR3 region has the DNA TGTGCCACCAGTGGCAGACAGGTGGGTCAGCCCCAGCATTTT.

The chain is built from TRBV7-9 and TRBJ2-7, with 10 bases identical to TRBD1. CDR1 is SEHNR and CDR2 is FQNEAQ in the germline V gene (reference sequence). J was trimmed by 7 bases and V by 5 bases; bases with no gene match: 5. The length of the CDR3 is 13 residues. In nucleotides, the CDR3 is TGTGCCAGCAGCGGGGACAGGGGAATTGAGCAGTACTTC. It specifies CASSGDRGIEQYF.

V gene TRBV29-1 combines with J gene TRBJ1-1, with TRBD1 identical over 7 bases. This CDR3 has 14 residues. CDR1 and CDR2 (germline): SQVTM, ANQGSEA. With 2 bases clipped from V and 6 bases from J, the junction kept 9 bases outside the gene matches. This CDR3 is CSVEMRGLGSEAFF. DNA for the CDR3: TGCAGCGTTGAAATGAGGGGGCTAGGGTCTGAAGCTTTCTTT. The full variable domain, with the rest looked up from reference TRBV29-1 and TRBJ1-1, is SAVISQKPSRDICQRGTSLTIQCQVDSQVTMMFWYRQQPGQSLTLIATANQGSEATYESGFVIDKFPISRPNLTFSTLTVSNMSPEDSSIYLCSVEMRGLGSEAFFGQGTRLTVV.

This chain connects TRBV6-5 to TRBJ1-1, with D possibly matching TRBD1 (6 bases). The V gene's germline CDR1 is MNHEY and CDR2 SVGAGI. CDR3 length: 14 residues. With 6 bases removed from V and 0 bases from J, the gap between germline ends came to 11 bases. The CDR3 reads CASSPGHLNTEAFF. The CDR3 DNA is TGTGCCAGCAGCCCGGGACACCTGAACACTGAAGCTTTCTTT.

The V and J genes are TRBV18 and TRBJ1-1; tentatively, D is TRBD1 (6 bases). Germline lookup yields CDR1 KGHSH and CDR2 LQKENI. The CDR3 consists of 13 residues. The V and J ends lost 6 bases and 1 base respectively, with 9 bases between them. DNA for the CDR3: TGTGCCAGCTCCTGGACAGAGAACACTGAAGCTTTCTTT. Its translation: CASSWTENTEAFF.

This chain joins TRBV11-2 and TRBJ1-1; TRBD1 matches 9 bases. Losses at the gene ends were 3 bases for V and 7 bases for J; bases not matched to a gene: 3. CDR1 and CDR2 (germline): SGHAT, FQNNGV. This CDR3 spans 13 amino acids. CDR3 residues: CASSLGTGLEAFF. The CDR3 DNA follows: TGTGCCAGCAGCTTGGGGACAGGGCTTGAAGCTTTCTTT.

The rearrangement joins TRBV6-5 to TRBJ1-2; TRBD1 matches 11 bases. CDR1 and CDR2 from the germline V gene are MNHEY and SVGAGI. The junction had 6 bases not matched to a gene; V was cut back by 2 bases and J by 7 bases. The CDR3 is 15 residues long. The CDR3 loop reads CASSYDGTGGSGYTF. The CDR3 DNA reads as TGTGCCAGCAGTTACGATGGGACAGGGGGTTCTGGCTACACCTTC.

The chain employs TRBV24-1 and TRBJ2-2; TRBD1 aligns across 8 bases. Trimming removed 4 bases from V and 3 bases from J; junction bases left unmatched: 6. CDR3 length: 16 residues. The germline V gene has CDR1 KGHDR and CDR2 SFDVKD. The CDR3, as DNA: TGTGCCACCAGTGACTTCAGGGGGCCGGACACCGGGGAGCTGTTTTTT. This translates into CATSDFRGPDTGELFF.

The gene calls are TRBV14 and TRBJ1-1, with 7 nucleotides matching TRBD1. The germline V gene encodes CDR1 SGHDN and CDR2 FVKESK. V shed 1 base and J 4 bases; nucleotides not matched to a gene: 3. The CDR3 has 14 amino acids. The CDR3 DNA reads TGTGCCAGCAGCCAAGTTACAGGGGTCACTGAAGCTTTCTTT. It specifies CASSQVTGVTEAFF.

This clone was counted many times. This chain joins TRBV6-1 and TRBJ1-1; D is unclear. This CDR3 has 15 amino acids. The V gene lost 2 bases and the J gene lost 4 bases, with 14 bases spanning the gap. The germline V gene encodes CDR1 MNHNS and CDR2 SASEGT. In nucleotides, the CDR3 is TGTGCCAGCAGTGAATATGTGGCCGAGGTCACTGAAGCTTTCTTT. Protein product: CASSEYVAEVTEAFF.

The rearrangement joins TRBV5-5 to TRBJ1-2; D unclear. This CDR3 region has 16 residues. CDR1 SGHKS and CDR2 YYEKEE come from the germline V gene (reference sequence). V lost 4 bases and J 3 bases, leaving 19 bases between the germline ends. CDR3 protein: CASSVSRPVFDYGYTF. DNA of the CDR3: TGTGCCAGCAGCGTCTCTAGGCCCGTCTTCGACTATGGCTACACCTTC.

The J gene is TRBJ2-2, the V gene TRBV9; D is unresolved. V lost 2 bases to trimming and J lost 1 base, with 9 bases between them. CDR1 and CDR2 (germline): SGDLS, YYNGEE. The CDR3 spans 15 residues. The CDR3 DNA reads TGTGCCAGCAGCGTCCTCCGACAGAACACCGGGGAGCTGTTTTTT. Translated, it gives CASSVLRQNTGELFF.

The chain uses TRBV28 and TRBJ2-3, with 10 bases fitting TRBD2. The junction had 5 bases not matched to a gene; V was cut back by 5 bases and J by 6 bases. The CDR3 has 14 amino acids. In germline, CDR1 is MDHEN, CDR2 SYDVKM. The CDR3 DNA reads TGTGCCAGCAGTGACCTAGCGGGGGCCGATACGCAGTATTTT. This codes for CASSDLAGADTQYF.

The rearrangement links TRBV7-8 to TRBJ1-2, with D perhaps matching TRBD1 (6 bases). CDR3 length: 16 amino acids. Germline lookup yields CDR1 SGHVS and CDR2 FQNEAQ. Trimming stripped 0 bases from V and 4 bases from J, with 15 bases between. CDR3 region: CASSLARGGLIYGYTF. The CDR3 nucleotides read TGTGCCAGCAGCTTAGCGAGGGGGGGCTTGATCTATGGCTACACCTTC.

As concerns this clone: The germline gene is not matched at one end of the junction; a read error may be the cause. The gene calls are TRBV4-2 and TRBJ2-2; a possible D gene is TRBD2 (7 bases). CDR1 is LGHNA and CDR2 is YNFKEQ in the germline V gene. The CDR3 sequence is 18 residues long. Here the CDR3 reads CARSQVEGGTRGPGELFF. In DNA, the CDR3 is TGTGCCCGCAGCCAAGTTGAGGGGGGGACTCGGGGACCCGGGGAGCTGTTTTTT.

V usage is TRBV19 and J usage is TRBJ1-5; 10 bases match TRBD1. This CDR3 comprises 18 residues. The ends lost 5 bases at V and 0 bases at J; junction bases unmatched: 10. In germline, CDR1 is LNHDA, CDR2 SQIVND (reference sequence). The CDR3 coding sequence is TGTGCCAGTAGTGCAGGGACAGGGGCACCTTATAGCAATCAGCCCCAGCATTTT. Encoded protein: CASSAGTGAPYSNQPQHF.

The chain uses TRBV11-2 and TRBJ2-4, with D possibly being TRBD2 (5 bases). The CDR3 contains 14 residues. Germline-derived CDR1 and CDR2 are SGHAT and FQNNGV. The V end lost 1 base, the J end lost 8 bases, and 12 bases lay between the germline ends. This CDR3 reads CASSLVGRRDIQYF. The CDR3 DNA follows: TGTGCCAGCAGCTTAGTCGGTAGGCGGGACATTCAGTACTTC.